The entry below describes one TCR beta chain. This receptor's antigen is unknown. No qualities accompany the bases; no much larger clone lies one base away. Library generation was performed with the immunoSEQ multiplex PCR assay. For the multiplex PCR, a mixture combining 60 forward primers for TCR Vbeta segments and 13 reverse primers for TCR Jbeta segments was used. The CDR3 region of rearranged TCR beta genes was amplified from genomic DNA by a multiplex PCR assay. The amplified TCR beta libraries were sequenced on the Illumina HiSeq System as 87-base-pair reads. The study's processing was this. A later analysis counted about 82 million unique TCR beta chains across the 650 to 700 repertoires, and some 11 million of these chains were shared by at least two donors. To remove PCR and sequencing errors, raw reads were error-corrected and collapsed into unique sequences using a nearest-neighbor algorithm that merged closely related sequences. CDR3 sequences were aligned to IMGT reference sequences to assign V, D and J gene segments. Each retained sequence needed at least a six-nucleotide match to both a V gene segment and a J gene segment. Rearrangements were called productive when the CDR3 lacked stop codons and stayed in frame with V and J; all others were non-productive. CDR3 was defined by IMGT convention, running from the second conserved V-encoded cysteine to the conserved J-encoded phenylalanine. In an earlier analysis of around 640 of the donors, sequences lacking an unambiguous match to a single V gene segment were excluded. In an earlier analysis of several hundred of the donors, V segments were called functional above 56.7% productive rearrangements and were called segregating when the between-donor standard deviation exceeded 5%. To diagnose cytomegalovirus status from the catalog of TCR beta chain sequences, a statistical classification framework was built. In a later analysis, TCR nucleotide sequences were compared against IMGT/GENE-DB human TR gene sequences so that V and J genes could be assigned. Using the TCRdist pipeline, a later analysis assigned CDR3 sequences along with most-parsimonious VDJ recombination scenarios. A later analysis defined each TCR beta chain by its CDR3 amino acid sequence plus V-gene family, and excluded reads lacking a unique V-gene family. A later analysis removed several hundred highly shared, low-generation-probability nucleotide sequences to deal with suspected cross-contamination and a sequencing artifact. In a later analysis, a clonal expansion index for each public chain was calculated from normalized within-repertoire ranks of inferred template counts. Generation probabilities in a later analysis came from a VDJ recombination model fitted to out-of-frame rearrangements, and those results were checked against IGoR. A later analysis scored TCR-TCR, TCR-HLA and TCR-CMV co-occurrence with hypergeometric tests, applying a repertoire-size bias correction to TCR pairs. In a later analysis, false discovery rates were estimated by permuting HLA or CMV assignments 20 times. In a later analysis, co-occurring TCRs were grouped using DBSCAN, with TCRdist sequence similarity added in when clustering inside HLA-allele-positive subsets. Repertoires with fewer than 30,000 or more than 120,000 public chains were left out of co-occurrence clustering, as were four to six repertoires with anomalous nucleotide sharing. The table was pulled from immuneACCESS by TCRdb, which kept in-frame rearrangements only. Such tables lose some clones; where checked, under half of the loss comes from unresolved V genes, and the rest has no known cause. D and trimming were read from the DNA, whereas the V and J calls and clone size are those reported in that table. The sample includes 150,000 to 200,000 clones, with 81% observed a single time. The top ten clones comprise approximately 4.4% of the sample.

In total, 666 healthy bone marrow donors made up the cohort. All cohort members were sampled while nominally healthy, although unrecorded immune exposures were likely present. The donor tested CMV seropositive and was one of the 289 seropositive cohort members. Each donor provided a peripheral blood sample, and peripheral blood mononuclear cells were used for TCR beta sequencing. The Qiagen DNeasy Blood Extraction Kit was used to extract genomic DNA from the blood cell samples. The trim is 8 bases for V and 4 bases for J, with a gap of 15 bases between the germline ends. CDR1 and CDR2, per the germline V gene (reference sequence), are MNHEY and SMNVEV. The CDR3 starts with the cysteine, ends with the phenylalanine, and has 14 residues. Only the CDR3 DNA stays, 42 bases, in frame from base 1. These data originate in a study of cytomegalovirus exposure and HLA in healthy donors (dated by TCRdb to about 2017). For context, the study as a whole: An earlier analysis of several hundred of the donors reported about 290 Gb of sequence data and some 120 million unique TCR beta sequences from about 200 million T cells. HLA typing included class I and class II loci at four-digit resolution. Typing coverage differed by locus: A, B, C, DRB1 and DQB1 were typed in roughly 629-640 donors, DQA1 in about 550, DPA1 in approximately 610, and DPB1 in around 490. In an earlier analysis of roughly 540 of the donors, high-throughput TCR beta sequencing was used to judge whether each TCR beta V gene segment behaved as functional or pseudogenic. A later genetic analysis used genome-wide SNP genotypes for about 60% of the 666 donors, treating that subset as a discovery cohort. A separate validation cohort of 90 to 150 different subjects was used in addition to the roughly 640-subject first cohort. Among the roughly 370 genotyped donors, around 81% belonged to the genetic ancestry cluster associated with self-reported Caucasian donors. The study combined high-throughput TCR immunosequencing, statistical association of individual TCRs with disease status, and machine learning to predict cytomegalovirus infection status. A later analysis re-examined previously published TCR beta repertoires from about 670 donors and added high-resolution HLA genotyping to investigate patterns of TCR occurrence. Every repertoire in the discovery cohort had been generated on one and the same sequencing platform. Donor age, sex, ethnicity and CMV serostatus were compiled alongside the repertoire data. The study aimed to test whether cataloging public T cell receptors could reveal signatures of past pathogen exposure. An early release that covered some 640 HLA-typed donors contained 300 to 350 gigabases of sequencing data and around 85 million unique TCR sequences. Among 398 genotyped donors of the cohort, an average of about 240,000 unique TCR beta nucleotide sequences were sequenced per donor, 15% to 20% of them non-productive. Rather than using new phenotypic data, the later analysis identified candidate immune exposures from TCR beta sequences and from how often those sequences occurred across donors. Five DR-DQ haplotypes were handled as single units for association and clustering, since linkage in the cohort was strong. The T cell repertoires of 670 or so subjects were profiled by immunosequencing and related to cytomegalovirus serostatus. Beyond this particular receptor, the publication reports: In a later analysis, TCR association rates were found to vary across HLA loci, with the most associated TCRs seen for DRB1 alleles and the fewest for HLA-C alleles. Correlated functional status among segregating V segments might be attributable to linkage disequilibrium, but an unknown experimental factor could not be ruled out. Three of the identified cytomegalovirus-associated TCR beta chains were confirmed in vitro to be specific for cytomegalovirus antigens. The authors suggested that the approach could potentially be generalized to other disease states and immunological phenotypes. When HLA alleles, especially DR and DQ, strongly co-occurred, TCR associations were difficult to assign to individual alleles. A further reported finding was that TCR beta sequences accurately predicted the HLA-A and HLA-B alleles for most subjects in the first cohort. Broadly in line with IMGT annotations, most TCR beta V segments showed up in productive rearrangements about 87% or about 30% of the time in an earlier analysis of about 500 of the donors. According to a later genetic analysis, donors in an Asian-associated ancestry cluster had fewer N-insertions in productive TCRs than the approximately 670-donor mean. V-gene and J-gene trimming of TCR beta chains was associated with a missense DCLRE1C variant in a later genetic analysis, and the association was replicated in an independent cohort. Across donors, most TCR sequences were observed very rarely, whereas some public TCRs were present in many individuals. The only immune exposure information available for the cohort was CMV serostatus. Because counts were too low, about 18 rarely observed V segments, including chromosome 9 orphons, were left out of the earlier analysis of a few hundred of the donors. A total of fewer than 200 TCR beta chains were listed by the study as associated with cytomegalovirus. The classifier was reported to diagnose cytomegalovirus status with high specificity and sensitivity in both the original and validation cohorts. A later analysis found that most CMV-associated TCR beta chains appeared HLA-restricted, with HLA associations seemingly driven largely by CMV exposure. Presence/absence analyses assumed roughly uniform sequencing depth across donors, an assumption that may not hold. HLA typing was unavailable for some donors at each locus, so association tests used only the typed subset. The cohort was sequenced for TCR beta chains only, and without alpha or paired-chain data the features that could be detected were limited. The 87-base-pair reads could not distinguish some IMGT-functional V segments, including TRBV6-2 and TRBV6-3, so those segments were excluded. At a false discovery rate of 0.05, a later analysis linked under 20,000 TCR beta sequences to specific HLA alleles. Several of the top co-occurrence clusters appeared to be linked to parvovirus B19, influenza, CMV and Epstein-Barr virus, according to a later analysis. Compared with equally common non-associated chains, HLA-associated TCR beta chains in a later analysis were more clonally expanded and had lower generation probabilities. A cluster of highly shared sequence variants was judged likely to represent a technical artifact of the sequencing pipeline.

The rearrangement joined TRBV27 to TRBJ1-5; the D region possibly corresponds to TRBD1 (6 bases align). The receptor's source is a woman younger than 30 in good health and CMV-seropositive. The specimen sequenced was PBMCs. The CDR3 amino acid sequence is: CASPKRDKNQPQHF. The bases are TGTGCCAGCCCGAAACGGGACAAGAATCAGCCCCAGCATTTT.